This T cell receptor (beta chain) appears in the sequencing data of a study of human T cells and chemical hapten exposure. Regarding the study as a whole: Among expanded TCRs, significantly more large CDR3 similarity clusters formed than among controls.

For the library, individual cDNA molecules each received unique molecular identifiers. TCRdb independently ran MiXCR on the RACE reads; one entry per CDR3 protein. The sample carries more than 90,000 distinct CDR3 sequences, approximately 10% recorded once. Sample time point: patch test 2, 6 weeks after DPC sensitization. Treatment specified: therapeutic diphenylcyclopropenone sensitization with weekly scalp DPC. This clonotype has just a few counts. The antigen is not known. Germline assignment: CDR1 SGDLS and CDR2 YYNGEE. This CDR3 has 14 residues. The V gene lost 0 bases and the J gene lost 5 bases, with 9 bases spanning the gap.

This receptor was taken from a woman aged 40-49 years with alopecia areata. Some clones in this sample may be carry-over from other donors' samples. Sequencing was performed on whole blood, taken in connection with sensitization to the hapten diphenylcyclopropenone (DPC). V is TRBV9 and J is TRBJ1-5; D is uncertain. The chain's CDR3 is CASSVAGMDQPQHF. The CDR3, as DNA: TGTGCCAGCAGCGTAGCGGGGATGGATCAGCCCCAGCATTTT. Combining the CDR3 with reference TRBV9 and TRBJ1-5 gives the whole variable domain DSGVTQTPKHLITATGQRVTLRCSPRSGDLSVYWYQQSLDQGLQFLIQYYNGEERAKGNILERFSAQQFPDLHSELNLSSLELGDSALYFCASSVAGMDQPQHFGDGTRLSIL.